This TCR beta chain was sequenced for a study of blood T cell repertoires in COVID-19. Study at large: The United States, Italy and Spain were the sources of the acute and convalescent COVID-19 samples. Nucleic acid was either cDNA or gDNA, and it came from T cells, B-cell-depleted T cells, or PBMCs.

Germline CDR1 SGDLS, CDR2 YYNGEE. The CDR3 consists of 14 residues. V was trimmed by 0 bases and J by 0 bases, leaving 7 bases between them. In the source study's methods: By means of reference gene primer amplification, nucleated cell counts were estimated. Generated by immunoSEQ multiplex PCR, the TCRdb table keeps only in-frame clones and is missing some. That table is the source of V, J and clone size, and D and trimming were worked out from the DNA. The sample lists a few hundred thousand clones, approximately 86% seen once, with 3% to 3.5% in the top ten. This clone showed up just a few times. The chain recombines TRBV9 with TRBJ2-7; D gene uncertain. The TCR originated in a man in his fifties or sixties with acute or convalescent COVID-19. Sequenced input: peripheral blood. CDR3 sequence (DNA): TGTGCCAGCAGCGTAGATCAGGACTCCTACGAGCAGTACTTC. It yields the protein CASSVDQDSYEQYF.